This T cell receptor beta chain is from a study of CD8 T cells in ankylosing spondylitis. Study-level points and caveats: Within ankylosing spondylitis blood, a TCR beta motif made up of eight or nine highly homologous variants appeared to be characteristic.

Trimming pared 6 bases from V and 4 bases from J, leaving 27 bases between. There are 17 residues in the CDR3. CDR1 and CDR2 (germline): DFQATT, SNEGSKA (reference sequence). There are a few counts of this clonotype. The antigen is unknown. Quantitative 5'-RACE was performed with molecular barcodes, and it yielded the TCR beta libraries. TCRdb re-derived calls from the 5' RACE reads in MiXCR, one entry per CDR3 protein. The sample contains about 140,000 distinct CDR3 sequences, more than 7% of which appear only once. Input material: synovial fluid, either unsorted or a sorted T cell fraction (not recorded which). The sequence came from a male donor with ankylosing spondylitis. The genes are TRBV20-1 and TRBJ1-1; weak D call: TRBD1 (5 bases). The CDR3 DNA follows: TGCAGTGCGCGGTCCCAAGGAGGAGGACGGGGGAGCACTGAAGCTTTCTTT. Its translation: CSARSQGGGRGSTEAFF.